This TCR beta chain was sequenced for a study of T cells in Graves' hyperthyroidism and ophthalmopathy (dated 2019 in TCRdb). Concerning the study at large: Peripheral blood samples were taken at the time of initial diagnosis, prior to any treatment. To identify distinguishing TCR V-J signatures, a discovery cohort of around 100 patients was used, comprising some 45 with Graves' ophthalmopathy and some 60 with stable Graves' hyperthyroidism. Whether ophthalmopathy could be predicted prospectively was tested in an independent validation cohort made up of approximately 19 hyperthyroidism patients plus 17 patients who later progressed to ophthalmopathy. The 100 or so discovery patients were randomly split 7:3 into training and test sets. Thyroid tissue and blood T-cell repertoires from several Graves' hyperthyroidism patients were also compared in the study. After sampling, hyperthyroidism patients received methimazole starting at 30 mg daily, and ophthalmopathy patients received high-dose intravenous methylprednisolone. According to the paper, TCR Vbeta CDR3 sequencing was carried out on approximately 140 peripheral blood samples, which came from fewer than 50 ophthalmopathy, around 74 hyperthyroidism and 17 progressor patients. Findings and caveats that apply to the study as a whole: Most expanded thyroid clonotypes (frequency above 0.001) were also found in blood, which suggests that blood repertoires may mirror thyroid immune responses. Ophthalmopathy was separated from stable hyperthyroidism by a 13 V-J signature model, with approximately 85% sensitivity and 81% to 82% specificity obtained in cross-validation and 80%/75% obtained in testing. No statistical method was used to fix the sample size in advance, and group allocation was not hidden from the investigators. During validation, the model predicted progression to ophthalmopathy a median of roughly 7.1 months ahead of onset, with around 71% sensitivity and more than 72% specificity.

In its sample, this clonotype was seen many times. Its antigen target is currently unknown. Base qualities are not recorded, but no much larger clone differs from it by a single base. CDR1 and CDR2, looked up from the germline V gene (reference sequence), are SEHNR and FQNEAQ. Counted from cysteine to phenylalanine, this CDR3 has 14 amino acids. Only the CDR3 DNA is retained, 42 bases long and in frame from the first base. Clipping removes 10 bases from V and 3 bases from J, with 9 as the unmatched junction base count. Hyperthyroidism patients were aged 18 to 65 years and newly diagnosed, with disease duration of less than 2 months. Patients with uncontrolled infections, other autoimmune diseases, pregnancy or lactation were excluded. Clinical symptoms, serum thyroxine and TRAb, thyroid ultrasound, and orbital computed tomography formed the basis for the diagnoses. Blood from progressor patients was drawn when they were first diagnosed with hyperthyroidism, before any ophthalmopathy symptoms appeared. PBMCs were isolated from about 9.1 ml of fresh peripheral blood by Ficoll-Paque density gradient centrifugation. Patients classed as progressors first received a Graves' hyperthyroidism diagnosis and then went on to develop ophthalmopathy during follow-up. Total RNA was extracted with Trizol reagent, and quality was checked on an Agilent 2100 Bioanalyzer.

The TCR beta CDR3 regions were amplified from the RNA transcripts. The first round of RT-PCR for the TCR CDR3 was performed with the HTBI primer set and the Qiagen OneStep RT-PCR kit. Libraries were constructed in a second round of multiplex PCR, after which size selection and purification were performed. Paired-end sequencing of the libraries was performed with 100 bp reads on an Illumina HiSeq2000. Concerning the study's data processing: SOAPnuke was used to process the raw data, removing reads that contained adapters or uncalled bases, had a mean Phred below 15, or lacked an exact match to the constant primer or identifier. COPE v1.2.5 was used to merge high-quality paired reads, and clonotypes were defined as unique nucleotide sequences. MiTCR v1.1 was used to align the clonotypes against IMGT TRBV, TRBD and TRBJ reference segments. Only V-J combinations with frequency above 0.0001, covering about 99% of repertoires, were analysed. A TCS score was defined as the ratio between F50 (clonal expansion) and ExV (chaos), using BLOSUM62-based TCRdist between CDR3 peptides within each V-J. Welch's t-statistics and random forest reduced around 510 V-J features to roughly 13, which were used in a naive Bayes classifier (R e1071). The raw public data were reprocessed by TCRdb itself: fastp quality trimming at Q25, MiXCR clonotype calling, in-frame beta chains only. Every distinct CDR3 protein forms one entry, paired with its most common genes and DNA. TCRdb, rather than the study authors, made the V and J calls. This sample lists fewer than 900,000 distinct CDR3 sequences; 15% to 20% were detected once. In total, the top ten clones hold 16% of the sample.

The sequenced material came from blood. This receptor chain uses TRBV7-9 and TRBJ1-5, and 7 junction bases match TRBD1. The receptor's source is a woman aged 50 to 65 with Graves' hyperthyroidism that later progressed to Graves' ophthalmopathy. Here is the DNA: TGTGCCACCCACTCGGGGACAGACAATCAGCCCCAGCATTTT. This codes for CATHSGTDNQPQHF.